The sequence of this T cell receptor (beta chain) was determined in a study of blood T cell repertoires in COVID-19. Participant ages covered about 18 to 89 years across about two dozen US areas. Participant-reported clinical history was the basis for cohort assignment. Per the original methods: For nucleated cells, counts were estimated from reference gene primer amplification. Here immunoSEQ multiplex PCR was the method, and the copy in TCRdb shows in-frame clones only, minus some. The V and J calls and clone size were taken over from that table, and D and trimming were inferred from the DNA. The sample has a few hundred thousand clones, roughly 90% seen once. Per the germline V gene, CDR1 is LNHDA and CDR2 is SQIVND (reference sequence). The CDR3 is 14 residues long. With V trimmed by 3 bases and J by 5 bases, 3 bases remained unmatched.

The sequence derives from a woman aged 45-59 years who had been exposed to COVID-19. What was sequenced was PBMCs or T cells enriched from blood (not recorded which). V is TRBV19 and J is TRBJ2-1; 8 positions agree with TRBD1. Written as DNA, the CDR3 is TGTGCCAGTAGTATCGGGACAGGAAACAATGAGCAGTTCTTC. This translates into CASSIGTGNNEQFF.